The T cell receptor (beta chain) described here comes from a study of cytomegalovirus exposure and HLA in healthy donors. In its sample, this clone was seen once. PCR used 60 Vbeta primers and 13 Jbeta primers. Profiled with immunoSEQ multiplex PCR; TCRdb holds only in-frame clones, not every one. The top ten clones hold about 11% of a sample with around 100,000 clones, 70% of them seen once. The germline V and J ends were trimmed by 5 bases and 1 base, with 17 bases remaining between them. Germline V gene sequence: CDR1 MRHNA, CDR2 SNTAGT. The CDR3 sequence is 16 residues long. Sequencing was performed on PBMCs. The source of this sequence is a middle-aged man in good health and CMV-seropositive. V usage is TRBV6-4 and J usage is TRBJ2-5, with TRBD2 as a possible D gene (5 bases). Here the CDR3 DNA reads TGTGCCAGCAGTCCCTACCACGGTAGCGCCCAAGAGACCCAGTACTTC. Translating it yields CASSPYHGSAQETQYF.